The 28 T cell receptor beta chains presented below share a single source sample, sequenced in a study of identical twins. TCRdb re-analysed the 5' RACE reads in MiXCR, keeping a single row per CDR3 protein. The table lists some 560,000 distinct CDR3 sequences, approximately 9.6% of them singletons. The sample was also linked to a second study, of yellow fever vaccine responses in identical twins.

Sample: PBMCs. The origin of the receptors is a woman under 30 in good health.

The sample holds many counts of this clonotype. The V call is TRBV6-1, the J call TRBJ2-7, with 7 nucleotides matching TRBD1. V shed 5 bases, J shed 5 bases, and the junction held 9 bases outside the gene matches. The CDR3 length is 14 residues. Germline values: CDR1 MNHNS, CDR2 SASEGT. As DNA, the CDR3 is TGTGCCAGCAGTACCGGGGACAGTATCAACGAGCAGTACTTC. Amino acid sequence: CASSTGDSINEQYF.

The rearrangement uses TRBV20-1 and TRBJ2-5; D gene unclear. This CDR3 spans 13 amino acids. Germline CDR1 is DFQATT and CDR2 is SNEGSKA (reference sequence). V lost 5 bases to trimming and J lost 4 bases, with 14 bases between them. CDR3: CSARDNLRETQYF. The DNA for the CDR3 is TGCAGTGCTCGCGACAATCTAAGAGAGACCCAGTACTTC.

This chain uses TRBV20-1 with TRBJ2-7; 9 bases fit TRBD2. The V and J ends lost 5 bases and 8 bases, in that order; junction bases with no gene match: 7. Germline assignment: CDR1 DFQATT and CDR2 SNEGSKA (reference sequence). The CDR3 contains 12 residues. The CDR3 loop is CSASTSGAKQYF. Written as DNA, the CDR3 is TGCAGTGCTTCGACTAGCGGAGCCAAGCAGTACTTC.

The sample holds a few counts of this clonotype. The CDR3: CASSQDRWGYEQYF. CDR3 coding DNA: TGTGCCAGCAGCCAAGATCGGTGGGGGTACGAGCAGTACTTC. The genes are TRBV3-1 and TRBJ2-7; D might be TRBD1 or TRBD2, each matching 5 bases. V was clipped by 0 bases and J by 4 bases, with 10 bases between them. Germline CDR1 LGHDT, CDR2 YNNKEL (reference sequence). This CDR3 has 14 residues.

This clonotype was seen only a few times. This sequence joins TRBV11-2 and TRBJ2-7, with 13 bases lining up with TRBD2. CDR1 is SGHAT and CDR2 is FQNNGV in the germline V gene. There are 18 residues in the CDR3. V lost 2 bases to trimming and J lost 0 bases; unmatched junction nucleotides: 7. In nucleotides, the CDR3 is TGTGCCAGCAGCTTAAGGACTAGCGGGGGTGCGAGCTCCTACGAGCAGTACTTC. It is translated as CASSLRTSGGASSYEQYF. The variable domain in full, with the rest retrieved from reference TRBV11-2 and TRBJ2-7, is EAGVAQSPRYKIIEKRQSVAFWCNPISGHATLYWYQQILGQGPKLLIQFQNNGVVDDSQLPKDRFSAERLKGVDSTLKIQPAKLEDSAVYLCASSLRTSGGASSYEQYFGPGTRLTVT.

The chain links TRBV7-2 to TRBJ2-7; 10 nucleotides match TRBD2. There are 15 residues in the CDR3. The trim removed 4 bases at V and 2 bases at J, leaving 5 bases unmatched. Germline V gives CDR1 SGHTA, CDR2 FQGNSA. CDR3 in DNA: TGTGCCAGCAGCTCCCTAGCGGGAGCTCCCTACGAGCAGTACTTC. This gives the protein CASSSLAGAPYEQYF.

This clonotype came up a few times. The gene calls are TRBV12-3 or TRBV12-4 and TRBJ2-3; TRBD2 matches 11 bases. CDR3 length: 17 residues. Trimming cost V 1 base and J 5 bases; bases outside gene matches: 8. The CDR3 protein is CASSLGVAGGQRDTQYF. Here the CDR3 DNA reads TGTGCCAGCAGTTTAGGAGTAGCGGGGGGGCAGAGAGATACGCAGTATTTT.

This clonotype was counted only a few times. This chain connects TRBV7-2 to TRBJ2-3; D gene uncertain. This CDR3 has 15 residues. Trimming stripped 3 bases from V and 0 bases from J, with 10 bases between. The V gene's germline CDR1 is SGHTA and CDR2 FQGNSA. CDR3 region: CASSFPPSSTDTQYF. As DNA, the CDR3 is TGTGCCAGCAGCTTCCCTCCCAGCAGCACAGATACGCAGTATTTT.

This clonotype turned up a few times. Relative to the germline gene, one junction end is altered; a read error may explain this. This chain joins TRBV13 and TRBJ2-7; 7 bases map to TRBD1. The CDR3 has 13 residues. From germline, CDR1 is PRHDT and CDR2 FYEKMQ (reference sequence). CDR3 sequence: CVSSLNRGKEQYF. DNA of the CDR3: TGTGTCAGCAGCCTAAACAGGGGAAAGGAGCAGTACTTC.

The sample holds a few counts of this clonotype. The chain employs TRBV12-3 or TRBV12-4 and TRBJ2-3; D is uncertain. Trimming stripped 5 bases from V and 0 bases from J, with 12 bases between. This CDR3 has 15 residues. The CDR3 is CASSQGANSTDTQYF. The CDR3 DNA is TGTGCCAGCAGTCAAGGAGCGAATAGCACAGATACGCAGTATTTT.

CDR3 DNA: TGTGCCAGCAGTGAAGCGAGTGTCAGGCTGATAGCCTACGAGCAGTACTTC. The encoded protein is CASSEASVRLIAYEQYF. V gene TRBV2 combines with J gene TRBJ2-7; D is uncertain. Germline CDR1 reads SNHLY; CDR2 reads FYNNEI. The CDR3 length is 17 residues. V was cut by 0 bases and J by 2 bases, with 17 bases left in between.

In its sample, this clonotype was seen a few times. The J gene is TRBJ2-2, the V gene TRBV27, with 9 bases aligning to TRBD2. Looked up from germline, CDR1 is MNHEY and CDR2 is SMNVEV (reference sequence). V was clipped by 4 bases and J by 3 bases; unmatched bases: 12. The CDR3 has 18 amino acids. CDR3 nucleotides: TGTGCCAGCAGTTCGAGGCTTAGCGGGAGTGAGTACACCGGGGAGCTGTTTTTT. As protein: CASSSRLSGSEYTGELFF.

The chain links TRBV12-3 or TRBV12-4 to TRBJ2-5; D gene uncertain. This CDR3 is built from 14 residues. The V and J ends lost 3 bases and 2 bases respectively, with 10 bases between them. In DNA form, the CDR3 reads TGTGCCAGCAGTTTTATGCTAAGTCAAGAGACCCAGTACTTC. Translated, it gives CASSFMLSQETQYF.

The chain has TRBV28 and TRBJ2-7; 7 bases agree with TRBD1. The V gene end was trimmed by 2 bases and the J gene end by 7 bases; junction bases not matched to a gene: 14. Germline V CDR1 and CDR2: MDHEN, SYDVKM. The CDR3 spans 16 residues. The CDR3 protein is CASSLGDRGLLREQYF. Written as DNA, the CDR3 is TGTGCCAGCAGTTTAGGGGACAGAGGCCTCCTTAGGGAGCAGTACTTC. The full variable domain, with the rest looked up from reference TRBV28 and TRBJ2-7, is DVKVTQSSRYLVKRTGEKVFLECVQDMDHENMFWYRQDPGLGLRLIYFSYDVKMKEKGDIPEGYSVSREKKERFSLILESASTNQTSMYLCASSLGDRGLLREQYFGPGTRLTVT.

The rearrangement links TRBV4-1 to TRBJ2-3; 11 bases line up with TRBD2. V lost 5 bases and J lost 4; bases outside the gene matches: 8. The CDR3 has 16 residues. Germline V gene sequence: CDR1 MGHRA, CDR2 YSYEKL. CDR3 protein: CASSSTSGSTPDTQYF. In DNA, the CDR3 is TGCGCCAGCAGCTCTACTAGCGGGAGTACGCCAGATACGCAGTATTTT.

This clonotype was detected many times. The V call is TRBV6-1, the J call TRBJ1-1; D is possibly TRBD1 (5 bases). V lost 10 bases to trimming and J lost 0 bases, with 12 bases between them. Germline V lookup: CDR1 MNHNS, CDR2 SASEGT. The CDR3 covers 13 residues. The CDR3 region has the DNA TGTGCCATAAGGGGCAATTTGAACACTGAAGCTTTCTTT. Protein product: CAIRGNLNTEAFF.

This clonotype was observed at least ten times. The chain has TRBV6-5 and TRBJ2-5; a possible D gene is TRBD1 (6 bases). The germline V gene has CDR1 MNHEY and CDR2 SVGAGI. The CDR3 spans 16 residues. Trimming removed 1 base at V and 1 base at J, with 13 bases between. The CDR3 coding sequence is TGTGCCAGCAGTTACTTTATTACAGGGATCCAAGAGACCCAGTACTTC. It translates to CASSYFITGIQETQYF.

This clonotype was found a few times. This sequence joins TRBV6-2 or TRBV6-3 and TRBJ2-5, with TRBD1 identical over 9 bases. The CDR3 length is 20 residues. From germline, CDR1 is MNHEY and CDR2 SVGEGT. V dropped 0 bases and J dropped 4; count of bases not matched to a gene: 18. The CDR3 sequence is CASSYSLIGLSKTGGETQYF. The CDR3 DNA is TGTGCCAGCAGTTACTCTCTAATTGGGCTGAGCAAGACAGGGGGAGAGACCCAGTACTTC.

The sample holds many counts of this clonotype. In DNA form, the CDR3 reads TGTGCCAGCAGCTTCCAATCACAGGCGTACGAGCAGTACTTC. Translated, it gives CASSFQSQAYEQYF. The chain combines TRBV7-2 with TRBJ2-7, with TRBD1 as a possible D gene (5 bases). V lost 3 bases and J 4 bases, leaving 13 bases between the germline ends. CDR1 and CDR2 from the germline V gene are SGHTA and FQGNSA. The CDR3 consists of 14 residues.

The rearrangement uses TRBV28 and TRBJ2-1; 10 bases agree with TRBD2. This CDR3 has 15 amino acids. Germline V CDR1 and CDR2: MDHEN, SYDVKM. V dropped 3 bases and J dropped 8; count of bases not matched to a gene: 7. The CDR3 DNA follows: TGTGCCAGCAGTTTTGCGCTAGCGGGGGCGGATGAGCAGTTCTTC. Amino acid sequence: CASSFALAGADEQFF.

The rearrangement uses TRBV3-1 and TRBJ1-6; a weak D match, TRBD1 (6 bases). Germline assignment: CDR1 LGHDT and CDR2 YNNKEL (reference sequence). V lost 4 bases to trimming and J lost 10 bases, with 14 bases between them. The CDR3 has 14 residues. The CDR3 loop is CASSPTRGHSPLHF. For the CDR3, the DNA is TGTGCCAGCAGCCCAACACGGGGACACTCACCCCTCCACTTT.

This clonotype was counted only a few times. The J gene is TRBJ2-3, the V gene TRBV7-2, with 8 bases matching TRBD2. CDR3 length: 15 amino acids. V dropped 4 bases and J dropped 2; count of bases not matched to a gene: 5. Per the germline V gene, CDR1 is SGHTA and CDR2 is FQGNSA. The CDR3 region is CASSSWTSPTDTQYF. CDR3 coding DNA: TGTGCCAGCAGCTCCTGGACTAGCCCCACAGATACGCAGTATTTT.

The V call is TRBV11-2, the J call TRBJ2-3; perhaps TRBD2 as D (6 bases). Germline values: CDR1 SGHAT, CDR2 FQNNGV. With 1 base removed from V and 5 bases from J, the gap between germline ends came to 13 bases. CDR3 length equals 15 residues. The CDR3 coding sequence is TGTGCCAGCAGCTTAGTCGGCCCGGGGGTAGATACGCAGTATTTT. Its protein is CASSLVGPGVDTQYF.

This clonotype was counted ten times or more. The V and J genes are TRBV4-1 and TRBJ2-7, with 7 bases matching TRBD1. Germline V lookup: CDR1 MGHRA, CDR2 YSYEKL. V shed 1 base, J shed 3 bases, and the junction held 6 bases outside the gene matches. The CDR3 is made up of 15 amino acids. In DNA, the CDR3 is TGCGCCAGCAGCCAAGCCCCGACAGGGATCTACGAGCAGTACTTC. Protein product: CASSQAPTGIYEQYF.

This clonotype came up a few times. The junction shows a germline mismatch at one end, possibly a read error. The gene calls are TRBV5-1 and TRBJ2-4; TRBD1 matches at 9 bases. The CDR3 sequence is 13 residues long. Germline values: CDR1 SGHRS, CDR2 YFSETQ. The CDR3 spells CASSLDPLTGGSF. CDR3 nucleotides: TGCGCCAGCAGCTTGGATCCACTGACAGGGGGGTCCTTC. The variable domain in full, completed from reference TRBV5-1 and TRBJ2-4, reads KAGVTQTPRYLIKTRGQQVTLSCSPISGHRSVSWYQQTPGQGLQFLFEYFSETQRNKGNFPGRFSGRQFSNSRSEMNVSTLELGDSALYLCASSLDPLTGGSFGAGTRLSVL.

The gene calls are TRBV10-3 and TRBJ2-3; no definite D call. Germline V gives CDR1 ENHRY, CDR2 SYGVKD. The CDR3 length is 12 residues. With 5 bases removed from V and 0 bases from J, the gap between germline ends came to 3 bases. CDR3: CAISSSTDTQYF. The CDR3 DNA reads TGTGCCATCAGTTCTAGCACAGATACGCAGTATTTT.

Only a few counts were recorded for this clonotype. The CDR3 sequence is CSVETSRGLLRTYNEQFF. Here the CDR3 DNA reads TGCAGCGTTGAAACCTCCAGGGGGCTCCTCAGAACCTACAATGAGCAGTTCTTC. The rearrangement links TRBV29-1 to TRBJ2-1, with TRBD1 matching 8 bases. V lost 2 bases and J lost 2; bases outside the gene matches: 14. Per the germline V gene, CDR1 is SQVTM and CDR2 is ANQGSEA. This CDR3 is built from 18 residues.

This sequence joins TRBV6-2 or TRBV6-3 and TRBJ1-1, with unresolved D. The V end lost 2 bases, the J end lost 7 bases, and 11 bases lay between the germline ends. The germline V gene encodes CDR1 MNHEY and CDR2 SVGEGT. The CDR3 runs to 13 residues. The CDR3 sequence is CASSYRPIGEAFF. The CDR3 nucleotides are TGTGCCAGCAGTTACCGGCCCATTGGTGAAGCTTTCTTT.